A selection of T cell receptor beta chains follows, all from one sample in a study of shared clonotypes between healthy human individuals. Produced via immunoSEQ multiplex PCR; TCRdb's table is partial and in-frame only. The table lists roughly 2.2 million clones, less than 95% of them singletons. Sequencing input: naive CD4+ T cells from PBMCs. The receptors shown here come from a man aged 18 to 29 in good health. Some clones in this sample may be carry-over from other donors' samples. Each CDR3 is given with its conserved first and last residue. A D gene is named only where the DNA matches it firmly. A clone size is listed for some rows: how often the clone was seen (once, few, many), or a class if it is expanded.

d_gene: TRBD2; j_gene: TRBJ2-7; v_gene: TRBV4-3; abundance: -; CDR3nt: TGCGCCAGCAGCCAAGGGGGACTAGCGGGCTACGAGCAGTACTTC; CDR3aa: CASSQGGLAGYEQYF
d_gene: -; j_gene: TRBJ2-5; v_gene: TRBV2; abundance: -; CDR3nt: TGTGCCAGCAGTGGGGAGAGCCAAGAGACCCAGTACTTC; CDR3aa: CASSGESQETQYF
d_gene: -; j_gene: TRBJ1-2; v_gene: TRBV10-3; abundance: -; CDR3nt: TGTGCCATCAGTGAGGACATTAACTATGGCTACACCTTC; CDR3aa: CAISEDINYGYTF
d_gene: -; j_gene: TRBJ1-5; v_gene: TRBV10-3; abundance: few; CDR3nt: TGTGCCATCAGTGAGTTTAGGGACGGTGGTTCGGCCCAGCATTTT; CDR3aa: CAISEFRDGGSAQHF
d_gene: TRBD1; j_gene: TRBJ1-4; v_gene: TRBV7-9; abundance: -; CDR3nt: TGTGCCAGCACAGGGGGACATGAAAAACTGTTTTTT; CDR3aa: CASTGGHEKLFF
d_gene: -; j_gene: TRBJ1-2; v_gene: TRBV10-3; abundance: -; CDR3nt: TGTGCCATCAGTGAGTTAGGGGGAGGCTACACCTTC; CDR3aa: CAISELGGGYTF
d_gene: -; j_gene: TRBJ1-5; v_gene: TRBV29-1; abundance: -; CDR3nt: TGCAGCGTGATTTTTCCGTTCGACAGTAGCAATCAGCCCCAGCATTTT; CDR3aa: CSVIFPFDSSNQPQHF
d_gene: -; j_gene: TRBJ1-1; v_gene: TRBV6-1; abundance: -; CDR3nt: TGTGCCAGCAGTGACCCATACAGGGCGGCCCCTGAAGCTTTCTTT; CDR3aa: CASSDPYRAAPEAFF
d_gene: TRBD1; j_gene: TRBJ1-4; v_gene: TRBV29-1; abundance: -; CDR3nt: TGCAGCGTTGAAGAAGGTACGGACAGGAGTGAAAAACTGTTTTTT; CDR3aa: CSVEEGTDRSEKLFF
d_gene: -; j_gene: TRBJ2-5; v_gene: TRBV19; abundance: -; CDR3nt: TGTGCCAGTAGTATAGGCCCGGGCGGTCCCTTGGGGGAGACCCAGTACTTC; CDR3aa: CASSIGPGGPLGETQYF
d_gene: TRBD1; j_gene: TRBJ2-1; v_gene: TRBV15; abundance: -; CDR3nt: TGTGCCACTGGGACAGCCAACAATGAGCAGTTCTTC; CDR3aa: CATGTANNEQFF
d_gene: TRBD1; j_gene: TRBJ2-7; v_gene: TRBV7-9; abundance: -; CDR3nt: TGTGCCAGCAGCCCAACAGGGGGCTCCTACGAGCAGTACTTC; CDR3aa: CASSPTGGSYEQYF
d_gene: -; j_gene: TRBJ1-2; v_gene: TRBV7-9; abundance: -; CDR3nt: TGTGCCAGCAGCTTCCTCAAGGACTATGGCTACACCTTC; CDR3aa: CASSFLKDYGYTF
d_gene: TRBD1; j_gene: TRBJ1-4; v_gene: TRBV6-5; abundance: -; CDR3nt: TGTGCCAGCAGCTACATGGACAGGGATGGCGAAAAACTGTTTTTT; CDR3aa: CASSYMDRDGEKLFF
d_gene: TRBD1; j_gene: TRBJ2-2; v_gene: TRBV11-3; abundance: -; CDR3nt: TGTGCCAGCAGCGCCCGGGACAGGGGAACCGGGGAGCTGTTTTTT; CDR3aa: CASSARDRGTGELFF
d_gene: TRBD1; j_gene: TRBJ1-4; v_gene: TRBV30; abundance: -; CDR3nt: TGTGCCTGGAGTGGGTCAGGGGGTAATGAAAAACTGTTTTTT; CDR3aa: CAWSGSGGNEKLFF
d_gene: -; j_gene: TRBJ2-3; v_gene: TRBV9; abundance: -; CDR3nt: TGTGCCAGCAGCGTAGTGAGTAGCGGCACAGATACGCAGTATTTT; CDR3aa: CASSVVSSGTDTQYF
d_gene: -; j_gene: TRBJ2-1; v_gene: TRBV10-3; abundance: once; CDR3nt: TGTGCCATCAGTCCCGAGCGGGCCCGAAGCAATGAGCAGTTCTTC; CDR3aa: CAISPERARSNEQFF
d_gene: -; j_gene: TRBJ2-1; v_gene: TRBV7-2; abundance: once; CDR3nt: TGTGCCAGCAGTTTGGGCGGGGCTTTAGCTAATGAGCAGTTCTTC; CDR3aa: CASSLGGALANEQFF
d_gene: -; j_gene: TRBJ2-1; v_gene: TRBV28; abundance: -; CDR3nt: TGTGCCACCTGGCGGGAAGGCTACAATGAGCAGTTCTTC; CDR3aa: CATWREGYNEQFF
d_gene: -; j_gene: TRBJ2-3; v_gene: TRBV7-2; abundance: -; CDR3nt: TGTGCCAGCAGCTTATCGGCTAGCACAGATACGCAGTATTTT; CDR3aa: CASSLSASTDTQYF
d_gene: -; j_gene: TRBJ1-2; v_gene: TRBV14; abundance: -; CDR3nt: TGTGCCAGCAACGAACTCGGGGCTAACTATGGCTACACCTTC; CDR3aa: CASNELGANYGYTF
d_gene: TRBD2; j_gene: TRBJ2-7; v_gene: TRBV11-2; abundance: -; CDR3nt: TGTGCCAGCAGCTTCCGACTAGCGGGAAACTACGAGCAGTACTTC; CDR3aa: CASSFRLAGNYEQYF
d_gene: -; j_gene: TRBJ2-7; v_gene: TRBV11-2; abundance: -; CDR3nt: TGTGCCAGCAGCTTAGGCGGGACTTGGCTCGAGCAGTACTTC; CDR3aa: CASSLGGTWLEQYF
d_gene: TRBD1; j_gene: TRBJ1-3; v_gene: TRBV9; abundance: once; CDR3nt: TGTGCCAGCAGCCAACGAGGGGACAGCGCTGGAAACACCATATATTTT; CDR3aa: CASSQRGDSAGNTIYF
d_gene: -; j_gene: TRBJ1-1; v_gene: TRBV6-5; abundance: -; CDR3nt: TGTGCCAGCCGACGCGTAGGACAAGTGGGCACTGAAGCTTTCTTT; CDR3aa: CASRRVGQVGTEAFF
d_gene: TRBD2; j_gene: TRBJ2-1; v_gene: TRBV7-3; abundance: -; CDR3nt: TGTGCCAGCAGCTTTGCGACTAGCGCCAATGAGCAGTTCTTC; CDR3aa: CASSFATSANEQFF
d_gene: -; j_gene: TRBJ2-1; v_gene: TRBV7-2; abundance: -; CDR3nt: TGTGCCAGCAGACCCGGTGGGGCCTGGGTTGAGCAGTTCTTC; CDR3aa: CASRPGGAWVEQFF
d_gene: -; j_gene: TRBJ2-7; v_gene: TRBV28; abundance: -; CDR3nt: TGTGCCAGCAGTCCTAACCACTGGGGGCCCCCCTACGAGCAGTACTTC; CDR3aa: CASSPNHWGPPYEQYF
d_gene: TRBD2; j_gene: TRBJ2-1; v_gene: TRBV5-1; abundance: -; CDR3nt: TGCGCCAGCAGCAGTACTAGCGGGAGGGTGGGAGGTGAGCAGTTCTTC; CDR3aa: CASSSTSGRVGGEQFF
d_gene: -; j_gene: TRBJ1-2; v_gene: TRBV28; abundance: -; CDR3nt: TGTGCCAGCAGTTTCCACCAAGAGGGCTACACCTTC; CDR3aa: CASSFHQEGYTF